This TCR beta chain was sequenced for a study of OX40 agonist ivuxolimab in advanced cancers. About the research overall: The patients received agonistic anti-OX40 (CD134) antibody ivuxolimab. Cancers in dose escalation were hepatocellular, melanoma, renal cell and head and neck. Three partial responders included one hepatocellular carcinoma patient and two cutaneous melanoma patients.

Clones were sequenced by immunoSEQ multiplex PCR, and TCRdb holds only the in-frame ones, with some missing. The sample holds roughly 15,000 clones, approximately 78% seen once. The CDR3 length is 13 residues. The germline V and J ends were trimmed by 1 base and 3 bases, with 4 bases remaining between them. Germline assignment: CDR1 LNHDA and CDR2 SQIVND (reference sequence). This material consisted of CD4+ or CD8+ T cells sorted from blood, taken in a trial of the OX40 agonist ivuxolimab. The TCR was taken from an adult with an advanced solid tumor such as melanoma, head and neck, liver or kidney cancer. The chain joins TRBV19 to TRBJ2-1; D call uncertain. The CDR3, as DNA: TGTGCCAGTAGTATAGGAGGCTACAATGAGCAGTTCTTC. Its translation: CASSIGGYNEQFF.